The sequence of this TCR beta chain was determined in a study of T cell responses to AZD1222 COVID-19 vaccine. V lost 1 base to trimming and J lost 7 bases, with 11 bases between them. The CDR3 covers 14 residues. Germline values: CDR1 SGHTA, CDR2 FQGNSA. TCRdb's table, derived via immunoSEQ multiplex PCR, lists solely in-frame clones and lacks some. This table holds about 130,000 clones, roughly nine tenths found once. The sequence derives from an adult in good health. This sequence joins TRBV7-2 and TRBJ1-5; D is unresolved. This sample comprised peripheral blood, obtained on day 0 of AZD1222 vaccination. The CDR3 reads CASSLVPGQQPQHF. CDR3 nucleotide sequence: TGTGCCAGCAGCTTAGTACCGGGTCAACAGCCCCAGCATTTT.